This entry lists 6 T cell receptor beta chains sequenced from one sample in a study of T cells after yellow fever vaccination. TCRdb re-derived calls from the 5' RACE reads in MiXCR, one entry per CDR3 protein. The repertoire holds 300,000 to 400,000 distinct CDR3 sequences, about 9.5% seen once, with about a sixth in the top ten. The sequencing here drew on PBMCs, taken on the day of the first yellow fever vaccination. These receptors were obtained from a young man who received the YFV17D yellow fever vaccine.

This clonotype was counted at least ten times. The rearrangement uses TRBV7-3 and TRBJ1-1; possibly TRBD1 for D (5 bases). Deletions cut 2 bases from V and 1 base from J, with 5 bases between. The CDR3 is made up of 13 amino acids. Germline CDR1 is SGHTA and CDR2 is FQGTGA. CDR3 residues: CASSLGANTEAFF. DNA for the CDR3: TGTGCCAGCAGCTTAGGGGCGAACACTGAAGCTTTCTTT.

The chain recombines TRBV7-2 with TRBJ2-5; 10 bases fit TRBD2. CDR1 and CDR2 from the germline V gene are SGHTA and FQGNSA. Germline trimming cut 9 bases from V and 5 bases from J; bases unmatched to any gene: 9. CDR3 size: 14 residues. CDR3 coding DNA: TGTGCCAGTACCGATCTAGCGGGGGTTGAGACCCAGTACTTC. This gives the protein CASTDLAGVETQYF.

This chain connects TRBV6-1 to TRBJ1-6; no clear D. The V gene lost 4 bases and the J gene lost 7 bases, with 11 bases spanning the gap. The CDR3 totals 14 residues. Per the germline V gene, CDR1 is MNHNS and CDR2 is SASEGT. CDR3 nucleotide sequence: TGTGCCAGCAGTGGGGCACGGGTAAATTCACCCCTCCACTTT. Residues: CASSGARVNSPLHF.

The CDR3: CAWGRGARRGRDNEQFF. CDR3 coding DNA: TGTGCCTGGGGGAGGGGGGCTAGACGGGGTAGGGACAATGAGCAGTTCTTC. The chain has TRBV30 and TRBJ2-1, with D maybe TRBD2 (7 bases). V shed 5 bases and J shed 5 bases, with 25 bases lying between them. The CDR3 is 17 residues long. Germline V gene data show CDR1 as GTSNPN and CDR2 as SVGIG (reference sequence).

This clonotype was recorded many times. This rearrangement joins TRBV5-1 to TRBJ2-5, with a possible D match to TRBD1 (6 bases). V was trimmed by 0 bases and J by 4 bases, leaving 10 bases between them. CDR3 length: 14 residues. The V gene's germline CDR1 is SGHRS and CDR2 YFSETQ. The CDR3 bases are TGCGCCAGCAGCTTGGGGGGGCTCGGAGAGACCCAGTACTTC. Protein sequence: CASSLGGLGETQYF.

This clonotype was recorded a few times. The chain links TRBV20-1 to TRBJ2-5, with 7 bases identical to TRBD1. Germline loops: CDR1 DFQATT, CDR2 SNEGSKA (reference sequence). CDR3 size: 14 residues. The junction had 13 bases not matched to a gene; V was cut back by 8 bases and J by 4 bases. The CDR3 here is CSCPSLRGPETQYF. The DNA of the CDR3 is TGCAGTTGCCCCTCGTTGAGGGGGCCAGAGACCCAGTACTTC.